These 11 T cell receptor beta chains came from one sample sequenced in a study of T cells in women clearing cervical HPV infection. The method was immunoSEQ multiplex PCR; TCRdb's version includes in-frame clones alone and lacks a portion of them. The ten top clones account for approximately 1.2%, within a sample of tens of thousands of clones. The source material was blood buffy coat. These receptors came from a woman aged 18 to 75 with a cervical HPV16 infection that either progressed to CIN3+ or cleared (not recorded which).

Regarding this clone: The CDR3 is cut off 3 residues early in the read; its end comes from the germline J gene. The chain uses TRBV7-3 and TRBJ2-7; 8 positions match TRBD2. The CDR3 runs 15 residues. The V gene end was trimmed by 0 bases and the J gene end by 0 bases; junction bases not matched to a gene: 1. Per the germline V gene, CDR1 is SGHTA and CDR2 is FQGTGA. Here the CDR3 reads CASSLTGTSSYEQYF. The CDR3 DNA, read in part, is TGTGCCAGCAGCTTAACGGGGACTAGCTCCTACGAG. The whole variable domain, filled in from reference TRBV7-3 and TRBJ2-7, reads GAGVSQTPSNKVTEKGKYVELRCDPISGHTALYWYRQSLGQGPEFLIYFQGTGAADDSGLPNDRFFAVRPEGSVSTLKIQRTERGDSAVYLCASSLTGTSSYEQYFGPGTRLTVT.

With regard to this clone: The read stops 3 residues short of the end of the CDR3; the missing end is completed from the germline J gene. V is TRBV5-5 and J is TRBJ2-5; D perhaps matches TRBD1 (6 bases). The CDR3 has 13 residues. V lost 4 bases and J lost 4, with 11 bases in between. The germline CDR1 and CDR2 sequences are SGHKS and YYEKEE (reference sequence). CDR3 sequence: CASSVQGPETQYF. Incomplete CDR3 DNA: TGTGCCAGCAGCGTACAGGGTCCAGAGACC.

A word on this clone: The read ends 3 residues early relative to the CDR3; the germline J gene fills the gap. The gene calls are TRBV18 and TRBJ1-2; D perhaps matches TRBD1 (5 bases). The CDR3 runs 16 residues. Germline V gene sequence: CDR1 KGHSH, CDR2 LQKENI. The CDR3 bases that were read are TGTGCCAGCTCCTCTCGGACAACATCTGCATACAATGAC. Translated, it gives CASSSRTTSAYND. The CDR3 reads in full as CASSSRTTSAYNDYTF. The full variable domain, rest sourced from reference TRBV18 and TRBJ1-2, is NAGVMQNPRHLVRRRGQEARLRCSPMKGHSHVYWYRQLPEEGLKFMVYLQKENIIDESGMPKERFSAEFPKEGPSILRIQQVVRGDSAAYFCASSSRTTSAYNDYTFGSGTRLTVV.

As to this clone: The CDR3 end is not reached by the read, which stops 3 residues before it; the germline J gene fills it in. V usage is TRBV19 and J usage is TRBJ1-1, with a weak D call TRBD1 (5 bases). The V gene's germline CDR1 is LNHDA and CDR2 SQIVND (reference sequence). The CDR3 has 13 residues. The part of the CDR3 DNA that was read is TGTGCCAGTAGTGCGTCGGGACTCTCCATA. The encoded protein is CASSASGLSI. The whole CDR3 protein is CASSASGLSIAFF. The entire variable domain, with the rest obtained from reference TRBV19 and TRBJ1-1, is as follows: DGGITQSPKYLFRKEGQNVTLSCEQNLNHDAMYWYRQDPGQGLRLIYYSQIVNDFQKGDIAEGYSVSREKKESFPLTVTSAQKNPTAFYLCASSASGLSIAFFGQGTRLTVV.

As regards this clone: The CDR3 extends 3 residues past the end of the read, so its final part is completed from the germline J gene. This rearrangement joins TRBV20-1 to TRBJ2-7, with 7 bases identical to TRBD1. The CDR3 loop spans 15 amino acids. Germline lookup yields CDR1 DFQATT and CDR2 SNEGSKA (reference sequence). The junction had 9 bases not matched to a gene; V was cut back by 1 base and J by 3 bases. The CDR3 loop is CSARVGTALGYEQYF. Partial CDR3 DNA: TGCAGTGCTAGAGTGGGGACAGCGCTCGGCTACGAG.

With respect to this clone: Coverage ceases 3 residues before the CDR3 finishes, and the germline J gene fills in the end. The chain joins TRBV10-3 to TRBJ2-7, with TRBD1 identical over 9 bases. The V segment lost 7 bases and the J segment 2 bases; nucleotides outside the gene matches: 3. Per the germline V gene, CDR1 is ENHRY and CDR2 is SYGVKD. The CDR3 is made up of 13 amino acids. CDR3 residues: CAITGQGTYEQYF. CDR3 DNA, as far as it was read: TGTGCCATCACGGGACAGGGTACCTACGAG.

Points on this clone: Read sequence stops 3 residues before the CDR3 end, and the germline J gene provides the missing end. The chain couples TRBV7-9 to TRBJ1-6; 11 bases match TRBD1. In germline, CDR1 is SEHNR, CDR2 FQNEAQ (reference sequence). The CDR3 consists of 14 residues. The trim removed 5 bases at V and 10 bases at J, leaving 4 bases unmatched. The chain's CDR3 is CASSTGQGVSPLHF. The sequenced CDR3 bases are TGTGCCAGCAGCACGGGACAGGGGGTCTCACCC.

Comments on this clone: The read comes to an end 3 residues before the CDR3 does, leaving the germline J gene to fill in the end. This chain joins TRBV7-6 and TRBJ2-3; maybe TRBD2 (6 bases). The germline V gene encodes CDR1 SGHVS and CDR2 FNYEAQ. Trimming removed 2 bases at V and 2 bases at J, with 11 bases between. The CDR3 runs 15 residues. The part of the CDR3 DNA that was read is TGTGCCAGCAGCTTAAGAGCGGGCTCCACAGATACG. Its translation is CASSLRAGSTDT. The entire CDR3 protein is CASSLRAGSTDTQYF.

A remark on this clone: Relative to the germline gene, one junction end is altered; a read error may explain this. The read comes to an end 3 residues before the CDR3 does, leaving the germline J gene to fill in the end. The genes are TRBV4-2 and TRBJ2-4; the D gene is possibly TRBD2 (6 bases). Germline V gene sequence: CDR1 LGHNA, CDR2 YNFKEQ. The CDR3 consists of 14 residues. CDR3: CASSEVGSGNIQYF. Incomplete CDR3 DNA: TGCGCCAGCAGCGAGGTGGGTAGCGGAAACATT.

About this clone itself: The CDR3 is cut off 3 residues early in the read; its end comes from the germline J gene. The gene calls are TRBV10-3 and TRBJ1-6, with 7 bases identical to TRBD1. Per germline, CDR1 ENHRY and CDR2 SYGVKD. The CDR3 extends over 13 amino acids. J gave up 10 bases and V 7 bases, and 7 bases lay outside the gene matches. Incomplete CDR3 DNA: TGTGCCATCACCGGACAGGAACAGTCACCC. It codes for CAITGQEQSP. In full, the CDR3 is CAITGQEQSPLHF.

Regarding this clone: The CDR3 end falls 3 residues outside the read, so it is completed with the germline J gene. V is TRBV5-4 and J is TRBJ2-7; the match to TRBD2 covers 12 bases. This CDR3 contains 16 residues. From germline, CDR1 is SGHNT and CDR2 YYREEE (reference sequence). J gave up 4 bases and V 3 bases, and 8 bases lay outside the gene matches. The covered CDR3 bases are TGTGCCAGCAGCTGGGGTCTGACTAGCGGGAGTTACGAG. Its translation is CASSWGLTSGSYE. The whole CDR3 protein is CASSWGLTSGSYEQYF.